These 14 T cell receptor beta chains were all obtained from the same sample, sequenced in a study of regulatory T cells in long-lasting Graves disease (dated by TCRdb to about 2021). The label giving this sample's time point can be read as: persistent/refractory GD, antithyroid drugs over 5 years with positive TRAb. For both TCR sequencing and RNA sequencing, RNA was extracted from PBMCs in TRIzol. Libraries were constructed by multiplex PCR. Instrument on record: Illumina HiSeq 4000. To build TCR beta libraries, CDR3 regions were amplified by Arm-PCR using iRepertoire HTBI primers. TCRdb cleaned the public reads at Q25 with fastp, built clones with MiXCR and kept in-frame beta chains. One record per CDR3 amino acid sequence lists the most common genes and DNA. The sample table contains some 330,000 distinct CDR3 sequences; only one count was recorded for more than 20% of them. The top ten constitute around a quarter of the sample.

The specimen was peripheral blood mononuclear cells (PBMCs), collected when the disease was refractory, from a patient treated with antithyroid drugs. The receptor source for this set is a middle-aged woman with Graves disease. Donor details come from another sample of the same person, matched by shared clones.

This clonotype was observed at least ten times. The chain employs TRBV7-3 and TRBJ1-4, with D maybe TRBD1 (5 bases). Trimming removed 0 bases from V and 5 bases from J, with 10 bases in between. The CDR3 contains 15 residues. Germline assignment: CDR1 SGHTA and CDR2 FQGTGA. CDR3 DNA: TGTGCCAGCAGCTTAACCGGGGCGGACAATGAAAAACTGTTTTTT. This encodes CASSLTGADNEKLFF.

This clonotype was counted between two and nine times. This rearrangement joins TRBV6-1 to TRBJ2-5, with 12 bases fitting TRBD1. The trim removed 5 bases at V and 5 bases at J, leaving 15 bases unmatched. The CDR3 is 18 residues long. Germline V gene data show CDR1 as MNHNS and CDR2 as SASEGT. The CDR3, as DNA: TGTGCCAGCAGTAAAGAGCGTTCCGGGACAGGGGGCTGGGAGACCCAGTACTTC. It codes for CASSKERSGTGGWETQYF.

This clonotype was recorded many times. The CDR3 is CASSYRGLSGNTIYF. The CDR3 DNA sequence: TGTGCCAGCAGTTACCGCGGCCTCTCTGGAAACACCATATATTTT. The chain recombines TRBV6-5 with TRBJ1-3, with D hard to call. V lost 2 bases, J lost 0 bases, and 8 bases lay in between. Germline CDR1 and CDR2: MNHEY and SVGAGI. The CDR3 has 15 residues.

This chain uses TRBV20-1 with TRBJ1-3; D is possibly TRBD1 (5 bases). Germline V gives CDR1 DFQATT, CDR2 SNEGSKA (reference sequence). The CDR3 length is 15 residues. Trimming pared 0 bases from V and 3 bases from J, leaving 12 bases between. The chain's CDR3 is CSARDPGKGGNTIYF. DNA of the CDR3: TGCAGTGCTAGAGACCCAGGGAAAGGTGGAAACACCATATATTTT.

The V call is TRBV5-5, the J call TRBJ2-7; 12 bases map to TRBD2. Germline V gene lookup returns CDR1 SGHKS and CDR2 YYEKEE (reference sequence). The V gene end was trimmed by 1 base and the J gene end by 7 bases; junction bases not matched to a gene: 12. The CDR3 contains 17 residues. CDR3 residues: CASSLPLAGGPQEEQYF. For the CDR3, the DNA is TGTGCCAGCAGCTTGCCCCTAGCGGGAGGGCCTCAAGAGGAGCAGTACTTC.

This chain joins TRBV7-8 and TRBJ2-1; TRBD2 is a possible D gene (6 bases). Germline values: CDR1 SGHVS, CDR2 FQNEAQ. This CDR3 comprises 16 residues. The CDR3 reads CATRRGPPPASYEQFF. The CDR3 coding sequence is TGTGCTACGAGGCGGGGCCCCCCGCCGGCATCCTATGAGCAGTTCTTC.

Many counts were recorded for this clonotype. The chain carries TRBV28 and TRBJ2-5, with D maybe TRBD2 (6 bases). Germline V CDR1 and CDR2: MDHEN, SYDVKM. CDR3 size: 15 residues. V gave up 3 bases and J gave up 7 bases, with 18 bases separating them. Here the CDR3 reads CASSLPLAGFGTQYF. As DNA, the CDR3 is TGTGCCAGCAGTTTGCCTCTTGCGGGATTTGGGACCCAGTACTTC. Looking up the rest from reference TRBV28 and TRBJ2-5 gives the full variable domain: DVKVTQSSRYLVKRTGEKVFLECVQDMDHENMFWYRQDPGLGLRLIYFSYDVKMKEKGDIPEGYSVSREKKERFSLILESASTNQTSMYLCASSLPLAGFGTQYFGPGTRLLVL.

This clonotype was detected many times. The chain has TRBV2 and TRBJ1-6, with D possibly being TRBD1 (5 bases). Germline V lookup: CDR1 SNHLY, CDR2 FYNNEI. V was clipped by 3 bases and J by 6 bases, with 12 bases between them. This CDR3 has 15 amino acids. The CDR3 here is CASSDWTPLNSPLHF. The CDR3 region has the DNA TGTGCCAGCAGTGACTGGACACCTCTTAATTCACCCCTCCACTTT.

This clonotype was seen at least ten times. The junction does not match germline at one end; this may be a read error. J is TRBJ2-5 and V is TRBV14, with no clear D. The CDR3 runs 15 residues. From germline, CDR1 is SGHDN and CDR2 FVKESK. Here the CDR3 reads CASSPPGMYQETQYF. In DNA form, the CDR3 reads TGTGCCAGCAGCCCCCCCGGCATGTACCAGGAGACCCAGTACTTC.

This clonotype has a handful of counts. The chain recombines TRBV12-3 or TRBV12-4 with TRBJ1-3; no firm D call. The CDR3 length is 16 residues. Trimming pared 9 bases from V and 0 bases from J, leaving 18 bases between. CDR3 residues: CASSMGGSISGNTIYF. In nucleotides, the CDR3 is TGTGCCAGTTCGATGGGAGGGAGCATCTCTGGAAACACCATATATTTT.

This clonotype has a count of ten or more. CDR3 sequence: CATSGSPATHTGELFF. In DNA form, the CDR3 reads TGTGCCACCAGTGGGTCTCCAGCTACCCACACCGGGGAGCTGTTTTTT. The rearrangement joins TRBV24-1 to TRBJ2-2; D unclear. Looked up from germline, CDR1 is KGHDR and CDR2 is SFDVKD. This CDR3 has 16 amino acids. V was shortened by 5 bases and J by 3 bases, with 15 bases between the two germline ends.

This clonotype was seen ten or more times. This sequence joins TRBV11-2 and TRBJ1-1, with D perhaps TRBD1 (5 bases). This CDR3 contains 14 residues. Germline V gene data show CDR1 as SGHAT and CDR2 as FQNNGV. V was trimmed by 2 bases and J by 4 bases, leaving 11 bases between them. CDR3 in amino acids: CASSLNPGITEAFF. For the CDR3, the DNA is TGTGCCAGCAGCTTAAATCCAGGGATCACTGAAGCTTTCTTT.

This clonotype was detected ten times or more. This chain joins TRBV20-1 and TRBJ1-5; D is uncertain. The CDR3 has 14 amino acids. Deletions cut 5 bases from V and 5 bases from J, with 16 bases between. Germline CDR1 reads DFQATT; CDR2 reads SNEGSKA (reference sequence). CDR3 DNA: TGCAGTGCTGGACGGGCTGGACGGGATCAGCCCCAGCATTTT. It is translated as CSAGRAGRDQPQHF.

The V call is TRBV20-1, the J call TRBJ2-5; maybe TRBD2 (6 bases). Germline loops: CDR1 DFQATT, CDR2 SNEGSKA (reference sequence). The CDR3 runs to 15 residues. Trimming left V 4 bases short and J 3 bases short, with 18 bases between. CDR3: CSATRRGGEKETQYF. The CDR3 coding sequence is TGCAGTGCTACCCGACGAGGCGGGGAAAAAGAGACCCAGTACTTC.